This TCR beta chain was sequenced in a study of T cells in Graves' hyperthyroidism and ophthalmopathy. Findings and limits, study-wide: Blood shared most expanded thyroid clonotypes above 0.001.

PBMCs were collected from a roughly 10 ml volume of fresh peripheral blood. As concerns this clonotype: What it binds is not known.

RNA transcripts provided the source from which TCR beta CDR3 regions were amplified. A first-round RT-PCR of the TCR CDR3 used the HTBI primer set. TCRdb reprocessed the multiplex PCR reads via MiXCR and lists one record per CDR3 protein. This sample carries about 500,000 distinct CDR3 sequences, 15% to 20% of them seen once, and the ten largest clones take 29%. CDR1 LGHNA and CDR2 YSLEER come from the germline V gene. The CDR3 spans 16 residues. Trimming cost V 0 bases and J 6 bases; bases outside gene matches: 6. V gene TRBV4-3 combines with J gene TRBJ2-2; 8 positions agree with TRBD2. The source of this sequence is a woman aged 30 to 39 with Graves' ophthalmopathy. What was sequenced was blood. The CDR3 DNA follows: TGCGCCAGCAGCCAAGATCCCAGCGGGAGTGCCGGGGAGCTGTTTTTT. Translation: CASSQDPSGSAGELFF.